The clone carrying this T cell receptor (beta chain) has at least ten counts. With MiXCR, TCRdb called clones anew from the PCR reads. In the table there are 15,000 to 20,000 clones, 20% to 25% of which are singletons. This sample stems from a study of metastatic and nonmetastatic thyroid tumors. This CDR3 is 16 amino acids long. The V gene end was trimmed by 5 bases and the J gene end by 6 bases; junction bases not matched to a gene: 17. The germline CDR1 and CDR2 sequences are DFQATT and SNEGSKA (reference sequence). Thyroid surgery took place with no prior treatment in any patient. Sequencing was carried out using adjacent normal tissue. The sequence was obtained from a female donor with papillary thyroid cancer or a benign thyroid nodule (not recorded which). Some clones in this sample may be carry-over from other donors' samples. V gene TRBV20-1 combines with J gene TRBJ2-3; the match to TRBD2 covers 7 bases. The CDR3 nucleotides read TGCAGTGCTCCAATACCGGGCGGGAGCGCTAGGGATACGCAGTATTTT. Translated, it gives CSAPIPGGSARDTQYF.